This T cell receptor beta chain was captured in a study of T-cell memory formation after mild COVID-19 (dated by TCRdb to the early 2020s). For context, the study as a whole: TCR sequence clusters from the two donors were largely donor specific. In two donors, T-cell clones that expanded and contracted after mild COVID-19 were tracked by sequencing TCRalpha and TCRbeta repertoires over time. Two young, previously healthy adult volunteers made up the cohort, one male and one female. Study-wide findings and limitations: Contracting CD4+ clones appeared mostly in the CM and EM memory subsets, whereas CD8+ clones were enriched in EMRA. SARS-CoV-2 specificity was not confirmed for the second-wave clones peaking on day 37. Balanced CD4/CD8 phenotypes were observed for clones contracting from day 15 to 85, whereas a bias towards CD4+ was observed for a second wave of clones expanding from day 15 to 37. The study included only a couple of mild cases, and larger cohorts that include severe cases with pre-infection samples were judged to be necessary. The detection of some responding clones in pre-infection memory suggests that pre-existing cross-reactive memory T cells joined the SARS-CoV-2 response.

Ficoll-Paque density gradient centrifugation was the method used to isolate PBMCs. Concerning this clonotype: No antigen is known for it. Base qualities are not provided; no much larger clone lies one nucleotide away.

V sheds 4 bases and J sheds 6 bases, leaving 13 bases between their ends. CDR1 is given as MGHDK and CDR2 as SYGVNS, both from the germline V gene. Reading from cysteine to phenylalanine, the CDR3 counts 13 amino acids. The entry retains the CDR3 DNA only, 39 bases that are in frame from base 1. Sequencing instrument: Illumina NovaSeq 6000. TCRalpha and TCRbeta cDNA libraries were constructed by 5'RACE with constant-segment primers, with sample barcodes and unique molecular identifiers being introduced. RNA was extracted from every sample with Trizol reagent. Libraries were amplified in two PCR steps, with a second sample barcode and Illumina TruSeq adapters added in the second step. Libraries were sequenced on an Illumina NovaSeq with 2 x 150 bp paired-end reads. Regarding the original processing steps: The reads were demultiplexed and collapsed into UMI-guided consensus sequences using migec v1.2.7. Using mixcr v2.1.11, UMI consensuses were aligned to TRA and TRB V and J templates and then assembled into clonotypes. A clonotype was counted as expanded or contracted only if both edgeR and NoisET called the change significant, with noise models trained on biological replicates. For edgeR calls, the thresholds were a false discovery rate-adjusted p below 0.01 and a log2 fold-change of 1. PCA with hierarchical clustering of max-normalized trajectories of the 1000 most abundant clonotypes was used as exploratory dynamics analysis. The CD4 or CD8 phenotype of responding clones was assigned using the separately sequenced CD4+ and CD8+ repertoires. Using fastp trimming at Q25 and MiXCR clonotype assembly, TCRdb reanalyzed the public sequencing data and kept in-frame beta chains. Identical CDR3 proteins give one entry, which carries the most common genes and DNA. The V and J calls and clone size are TCRdb's, not the authors'. Counted in this sample were about 430,000 distinct CDR3 sequences; 20% to 25% of them appeared once. Around 8.7% of the sample goes to the ten largest clones.

This clonotype was sampled from an adult woman who had mild COVID-19 (a few samples of this study predate the infection). The sample titles of this study are shuffled in the database, so cell type and time point are left out; the donor was told from shared clones. The chain links TRBV25-1 with TRBJ2-7; the D gene identity is not certain. Sequencing used PBMCs or a T cell subset sorted from them (not recorded which). The nucleotide sequence is TGTGCCAGCAGTGTTGGGAACTTCGGCGAGCAGTACTTC. Translated, it gives CASSVGNFGEQYF.